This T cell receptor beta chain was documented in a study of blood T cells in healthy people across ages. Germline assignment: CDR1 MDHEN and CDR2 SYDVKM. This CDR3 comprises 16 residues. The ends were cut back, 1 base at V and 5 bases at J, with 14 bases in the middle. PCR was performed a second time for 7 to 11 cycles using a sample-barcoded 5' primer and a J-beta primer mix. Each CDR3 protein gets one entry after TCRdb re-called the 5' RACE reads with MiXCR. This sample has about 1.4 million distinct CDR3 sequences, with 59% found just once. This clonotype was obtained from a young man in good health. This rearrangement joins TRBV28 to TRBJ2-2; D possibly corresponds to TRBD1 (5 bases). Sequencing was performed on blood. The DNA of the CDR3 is TGTGCCAGCAGTTTATATCCTCAGGGATCGACCGGGGAGCTGTTTTTT. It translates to CASSLYPQGSTGELFF.